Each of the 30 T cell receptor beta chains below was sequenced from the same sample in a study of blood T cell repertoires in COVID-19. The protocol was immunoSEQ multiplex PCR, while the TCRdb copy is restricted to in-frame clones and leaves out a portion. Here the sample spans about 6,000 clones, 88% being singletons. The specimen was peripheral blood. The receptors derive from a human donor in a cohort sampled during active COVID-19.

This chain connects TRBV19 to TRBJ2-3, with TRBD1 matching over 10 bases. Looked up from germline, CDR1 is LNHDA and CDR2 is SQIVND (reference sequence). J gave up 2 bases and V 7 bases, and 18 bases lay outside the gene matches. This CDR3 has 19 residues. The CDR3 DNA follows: TGTGCCAGTACTAGAGAGAGTGGAGGGACAGGGGCGGTCACAGATACGCAGTATTTT. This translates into CASTRESGGTGAVTDTQYF.

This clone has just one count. The CDR3 spells CARSLRTLLWGLVETQYF. The CDR3 DNA reads as TGTGCCAGAAGCTTGAGGACTCTTCTTTGGGGGCTGGTGGAGACCCAGTACTTC. This rearrangement joins TRBV5-3 to TRBJ2-5; a possible D gene is TRBD1 (6 bases). TRBV5-3 is treated as an ORF (open reading frame) with a function not yet certain. This CDR3 contains 18 residues. Trimming removed 1 base from V and 5 bases from J, with 24 bases in between.

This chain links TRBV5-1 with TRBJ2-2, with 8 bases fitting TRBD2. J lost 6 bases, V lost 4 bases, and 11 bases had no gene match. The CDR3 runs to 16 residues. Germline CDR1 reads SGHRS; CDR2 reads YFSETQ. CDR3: CASSNRGPGGSGELFF. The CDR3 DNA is TGCGCCAGCAGCAACCGGGGCCCGGGAGGGTCCGGGGAGCTGTTTTTT.

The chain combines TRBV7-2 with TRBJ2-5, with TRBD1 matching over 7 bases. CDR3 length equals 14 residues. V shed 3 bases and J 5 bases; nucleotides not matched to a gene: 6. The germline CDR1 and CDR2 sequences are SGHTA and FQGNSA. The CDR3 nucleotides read TGTGCCAGCAGCTTGGGTCAGGGGGTGGAGACCCAGTACTTC. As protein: CASSLGQGVETQYF.

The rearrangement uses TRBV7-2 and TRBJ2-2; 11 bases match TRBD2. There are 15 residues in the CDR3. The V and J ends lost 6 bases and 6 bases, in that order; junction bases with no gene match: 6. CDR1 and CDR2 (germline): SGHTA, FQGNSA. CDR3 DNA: TGTGCCAGCAGAAGTACTAGCGGGAGCGCCGGGGAGCTGTTTTTT. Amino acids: CASRSTSGSAGELFF.

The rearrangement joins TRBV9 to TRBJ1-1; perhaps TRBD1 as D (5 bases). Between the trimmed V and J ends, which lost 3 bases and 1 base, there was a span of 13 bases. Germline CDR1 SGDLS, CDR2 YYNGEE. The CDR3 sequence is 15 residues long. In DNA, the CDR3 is TGTGCCAGCAGCGCGGGGGGAGTCCGGAACACTGAAGCTTTCTTT. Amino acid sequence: CASSAGGVRNTEAFF.

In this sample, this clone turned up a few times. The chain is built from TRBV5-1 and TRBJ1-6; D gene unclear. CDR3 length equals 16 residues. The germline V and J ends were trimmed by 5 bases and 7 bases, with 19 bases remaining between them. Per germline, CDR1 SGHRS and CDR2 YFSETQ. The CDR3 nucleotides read TGCGCCAGCAGGTCAGGCCGGGGAGGGTCAAATTCACCCCTCCACTTT. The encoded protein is CASRSGRGGSNSPLHF.

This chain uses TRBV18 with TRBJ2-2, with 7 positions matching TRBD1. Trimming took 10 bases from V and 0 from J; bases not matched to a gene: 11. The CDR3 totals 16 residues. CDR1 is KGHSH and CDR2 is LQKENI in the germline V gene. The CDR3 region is CAIPTGQSTNTGELFF. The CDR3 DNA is TGTGCCATCCCAACGGGACAGAGCACGAACACCGGGGAGCTGTTTTTT.

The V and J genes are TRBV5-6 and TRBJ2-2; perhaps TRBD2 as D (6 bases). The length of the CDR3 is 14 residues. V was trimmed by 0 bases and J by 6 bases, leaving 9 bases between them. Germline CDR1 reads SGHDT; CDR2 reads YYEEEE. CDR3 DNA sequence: TGTGCCAGCAGCTTGGTGGCGGGATCCGGGGAGCTGTTTTTT. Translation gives CASSLVAGSGELFF.

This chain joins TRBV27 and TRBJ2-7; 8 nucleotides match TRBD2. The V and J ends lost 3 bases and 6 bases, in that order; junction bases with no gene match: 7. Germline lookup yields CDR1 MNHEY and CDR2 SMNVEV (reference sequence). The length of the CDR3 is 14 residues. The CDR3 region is CASSFNGGAAEQYF. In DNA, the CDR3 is TGTGCCAGCAGTTTTAACGGGGGGGCCGCCGAGCAGTACTTC.

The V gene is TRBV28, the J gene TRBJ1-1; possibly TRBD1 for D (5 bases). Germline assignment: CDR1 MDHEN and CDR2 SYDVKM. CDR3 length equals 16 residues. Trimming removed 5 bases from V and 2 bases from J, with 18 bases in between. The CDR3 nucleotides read TGTGCCAGCAGTCCCTTTCAGGGCATCGGTAACACTGAAGCTTTCTTT. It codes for CASSPFQGIGNTEAFF.

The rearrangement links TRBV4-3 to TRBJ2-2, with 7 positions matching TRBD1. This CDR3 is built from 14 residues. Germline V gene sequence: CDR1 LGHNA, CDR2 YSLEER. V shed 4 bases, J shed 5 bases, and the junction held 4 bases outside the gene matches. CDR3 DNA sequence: TGCGCCAGCAGCCGGACAGGTCTGACCGGGGAGCTGTTTTTT. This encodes CASSRTGLTGELFF.

The CDR3 DNA follows: TGTGCCAGCGCCCTTTGGGCTAGCGTTGATTCTGAGCAGTTCTTC. Residues: CASALWASVDSEQFF. The chain is built from TRBV28 and TRBJ2-1; a possible D gene is TRBD2 (6 bases). Germline CDR1 MDHEN, CDR2 SYDVKM. V was clipped by 8 bases and J by 9 bases, with 23 bases between them. CDR3 length equals 15 residues.

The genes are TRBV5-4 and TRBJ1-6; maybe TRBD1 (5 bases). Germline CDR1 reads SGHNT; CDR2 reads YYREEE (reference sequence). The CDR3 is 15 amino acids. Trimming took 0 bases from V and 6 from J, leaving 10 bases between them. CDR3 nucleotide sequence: TGTGCCAGCAGCTTGGGCGGGACTTTTAATTCACCCCTCCACTTT. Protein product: CASSLGGTFNSPLHF.

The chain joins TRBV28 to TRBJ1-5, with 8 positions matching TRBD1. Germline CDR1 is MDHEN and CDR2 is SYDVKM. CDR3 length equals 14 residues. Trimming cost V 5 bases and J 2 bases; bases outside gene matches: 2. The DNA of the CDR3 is TGTGCCAGCAGTCAGGACAGGGGCAATCAGCCCCAGCATTTT. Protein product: CASSQDRGNQPQHF.

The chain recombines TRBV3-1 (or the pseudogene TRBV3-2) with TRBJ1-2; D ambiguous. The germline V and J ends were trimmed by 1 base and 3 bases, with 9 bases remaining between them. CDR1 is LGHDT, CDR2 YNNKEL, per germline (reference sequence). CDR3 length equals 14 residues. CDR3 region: CASSQGVRDYGYTF. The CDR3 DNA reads TGTGCCAGCAGCCAAGGAGTCCGAGACTATGGCTACACCTTC.

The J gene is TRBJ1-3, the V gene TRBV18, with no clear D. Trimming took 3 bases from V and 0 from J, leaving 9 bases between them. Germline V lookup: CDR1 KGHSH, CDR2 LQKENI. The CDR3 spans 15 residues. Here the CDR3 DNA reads TGTGCCAGCTCACCCTCGGGAGGCTCTGGAAACACCATATATTTT. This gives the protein CASSPSGGSGNTIYF.

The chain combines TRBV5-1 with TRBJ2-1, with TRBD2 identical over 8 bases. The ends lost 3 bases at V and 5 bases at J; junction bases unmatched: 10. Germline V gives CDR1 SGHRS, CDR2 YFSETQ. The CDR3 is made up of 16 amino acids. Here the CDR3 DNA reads TGCGCCAGCAGCTCCCGGGGGACGGGAGGGAACAATGAGCAGTTCTTC. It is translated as CASSSRGTGGNNEQFF.

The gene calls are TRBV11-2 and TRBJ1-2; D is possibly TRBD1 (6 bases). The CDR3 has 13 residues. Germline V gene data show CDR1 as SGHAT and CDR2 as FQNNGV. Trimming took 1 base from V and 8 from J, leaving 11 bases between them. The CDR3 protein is CASSLARGAGYTF. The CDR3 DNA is TGTGCCAGCAGCTTAGCCAGGGGTGCGGGCTACACCTTC. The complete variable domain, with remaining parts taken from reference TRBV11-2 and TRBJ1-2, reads EAGVAQSPRYKIIEKRQSVAFWCNPISGHATLYWYQQILGQGPKLLIQFQNNGVVDDSQLPKDRFSAERLKGVDSTLKIQPAKLEDSAVYLCASSLARGAGYTFGSGTRLTVV.

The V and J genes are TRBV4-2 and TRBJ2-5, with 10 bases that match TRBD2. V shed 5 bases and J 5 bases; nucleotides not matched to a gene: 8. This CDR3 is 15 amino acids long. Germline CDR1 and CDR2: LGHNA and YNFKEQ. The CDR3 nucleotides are TGTGCCAGCAGCGCTAGCGGGGGCCCTGAGGAGACCCAGTACTTC. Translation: CASSASGGPEETQYF.

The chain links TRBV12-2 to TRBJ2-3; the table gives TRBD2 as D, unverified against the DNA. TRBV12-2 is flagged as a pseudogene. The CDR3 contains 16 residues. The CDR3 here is CASRLEPSGVGDTQYF. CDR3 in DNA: TGTGCAAGTCGCTTAGAGCCTAGCGGGGTTGGAGATACGCAGTATTTT.

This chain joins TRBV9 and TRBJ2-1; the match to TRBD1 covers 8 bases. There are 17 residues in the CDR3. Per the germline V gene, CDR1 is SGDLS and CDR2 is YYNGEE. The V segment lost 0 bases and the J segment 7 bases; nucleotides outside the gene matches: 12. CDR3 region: CASSVGAGQGAGNEQFF. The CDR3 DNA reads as TGTGCCAGCAGCGTAGGGGCAGGGCAGGGGGCGGGGAATGAGCAGTTCTTC.

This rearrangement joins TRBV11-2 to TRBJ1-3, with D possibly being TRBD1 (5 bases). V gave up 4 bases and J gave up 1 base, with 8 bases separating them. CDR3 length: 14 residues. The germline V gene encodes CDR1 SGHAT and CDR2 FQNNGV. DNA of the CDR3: TGTGCCAGCAGCTCGGGACTTTCTGGAAACACCATATATTTT. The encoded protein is CASSSGLSGNTIYF.

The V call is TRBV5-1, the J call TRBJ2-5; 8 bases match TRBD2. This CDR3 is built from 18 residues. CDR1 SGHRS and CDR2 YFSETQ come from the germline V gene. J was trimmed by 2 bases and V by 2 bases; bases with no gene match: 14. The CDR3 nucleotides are TGCGCCAGCAGCTTAGAGGCATTTAGCGGGAATCTGCAAGAGACCCAGTACTTC. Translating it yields CASSLEAFSGNLQETQYF.

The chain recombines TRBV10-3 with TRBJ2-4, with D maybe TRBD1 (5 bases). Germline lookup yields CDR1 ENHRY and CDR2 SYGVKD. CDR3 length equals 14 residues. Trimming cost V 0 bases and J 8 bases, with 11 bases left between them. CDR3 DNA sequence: TGTGCCATCAGTGAGTCGAAGGGGTCGGACATTCAGTACTTC. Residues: CAISESKGSDIQYF.

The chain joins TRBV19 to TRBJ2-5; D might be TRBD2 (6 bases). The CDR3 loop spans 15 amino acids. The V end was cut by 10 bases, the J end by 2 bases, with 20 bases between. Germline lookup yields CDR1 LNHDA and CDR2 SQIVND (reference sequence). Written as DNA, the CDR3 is TGTGCCACATCTCAGTCCGGGAGATTACAAGAGACCCAGTACTTC. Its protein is CATSQSGRLQETQYF.

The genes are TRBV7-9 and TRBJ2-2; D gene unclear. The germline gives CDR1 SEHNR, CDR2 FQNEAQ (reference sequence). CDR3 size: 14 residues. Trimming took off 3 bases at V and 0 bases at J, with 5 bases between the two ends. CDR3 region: CASSFGANTGELFF. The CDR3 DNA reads TGTGCCAGCAGCTTTGGAGCGAACACCGGGGAGCTGTTTTTT.

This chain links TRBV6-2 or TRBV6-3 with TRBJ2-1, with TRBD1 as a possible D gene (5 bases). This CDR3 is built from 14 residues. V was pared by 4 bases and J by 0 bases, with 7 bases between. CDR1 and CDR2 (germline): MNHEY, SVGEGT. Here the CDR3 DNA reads TGTGCCAGCAGTTGGGGCGGCTCCTACAATGAGCAGTTCTTC. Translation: CASSWGGSYNEQFF.

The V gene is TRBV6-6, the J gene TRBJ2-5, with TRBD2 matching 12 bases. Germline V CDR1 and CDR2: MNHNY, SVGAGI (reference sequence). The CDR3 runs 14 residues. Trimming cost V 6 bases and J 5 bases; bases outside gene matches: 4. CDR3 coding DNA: TGTGCCAGCAGACTGACTAGCGGGAGCGAGACCCAGTACTTC. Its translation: CASRLTSGSETQYF.

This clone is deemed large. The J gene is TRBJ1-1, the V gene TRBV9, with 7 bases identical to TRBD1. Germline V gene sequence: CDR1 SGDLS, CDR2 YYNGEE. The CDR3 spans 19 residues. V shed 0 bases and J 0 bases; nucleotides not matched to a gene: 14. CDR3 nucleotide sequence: TGTGCCAGCAGCGTAGGGGGGGACAGCGACAGTCCCATGAACACTGAAGCTTTCTTT. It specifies CASSVGGDSDSPMNTEAFF.